The clone carrying this T cell receptor beta chain is large in the sample. The sample is drawn from a study of OX40 agonist ivuxolimab in advanced cancers. The table came from immunoSEQ multiplex PCR; TCRdb's copy has only in-frame clones and leaves some out. The table has more than 2,000 clones, 70% to 75% seen once. The sequences come from CD4+ or CD8+ T cells sorted from blood, collected in a trial of the OX40 agonist ivuxolimab. The receptor was isolated from an adult with an advanced solid tumor such as melanoma, head and neck, liver or kidney cancer.

CDR3 amino acids: CASSPQLWDEQFF. The CDR3 DNA reads TGTGCCAGCAGCCCACAGCTGTGGGATGAGCAGTTCTTC. The chain is built from TRBV7-3 and TRBJ2-1; D is uncertain. The V end lost 5 bases, the J end lost 8 bases, and 13 bases lay between the germline ends. The CDR3 sequence is 13 residues long. The germline V gene has CDR1 SGHTA and CDR2 FQGTGA. The full variable domain, with the rest looked up from reference TRBV7-3 and TRBJ2-1, is GAGVSQTPSNKVTEKGKYVELRCDPISGHTALYWYRQSLGQGPEFLIYFQGTGAADDSGLPNDRFFAVRPEGSVSTLKIQRTERGDSAVYLCASSPQLWDEQFFGPGTRLTVL.